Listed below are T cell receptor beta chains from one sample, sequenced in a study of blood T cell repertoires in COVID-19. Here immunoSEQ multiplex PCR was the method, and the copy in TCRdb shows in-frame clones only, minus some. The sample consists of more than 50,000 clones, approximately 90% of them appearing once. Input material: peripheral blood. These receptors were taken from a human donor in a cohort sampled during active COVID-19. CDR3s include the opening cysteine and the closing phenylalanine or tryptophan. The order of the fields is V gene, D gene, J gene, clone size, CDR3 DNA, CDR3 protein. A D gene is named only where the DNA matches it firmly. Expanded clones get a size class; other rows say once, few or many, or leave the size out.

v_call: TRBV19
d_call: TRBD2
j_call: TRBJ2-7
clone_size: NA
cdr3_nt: TGTGCCAGTACCCCTGGGGCTAGCGGCTCCTACGAGCAGTACTTC
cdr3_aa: CASTPGASGSYEQYF

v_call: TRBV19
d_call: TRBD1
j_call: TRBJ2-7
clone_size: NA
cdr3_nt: TGTGCCAGTAGTGTATCGGACAGGGCCGTCTACGAGCAGTACTTC
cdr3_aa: CASSVSDRAVYEQYF

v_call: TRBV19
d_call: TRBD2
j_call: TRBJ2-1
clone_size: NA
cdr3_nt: TGTGCCAGTAGTATAGGAGTAGCGGGGGGTACTGGGGCCAATGAGCAGTTCTTC
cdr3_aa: CASSIGVAGGTGANEQFF

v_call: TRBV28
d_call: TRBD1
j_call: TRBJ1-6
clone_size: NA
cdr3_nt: TGTGCCAGCAGTTCAAGACAGGGGCTGGTGAATTCACCCCTCCACTTT
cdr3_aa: CASSSRQGLVNSPLHF

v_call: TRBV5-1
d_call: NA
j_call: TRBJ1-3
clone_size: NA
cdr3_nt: TGCGCCAGCAGGGGCGATAACAACTCTGGAAACACCATATATTTT
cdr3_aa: CASRGDNNSGNTIYF

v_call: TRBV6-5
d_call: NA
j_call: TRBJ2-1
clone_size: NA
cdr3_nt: TGTGCCAGCAGTTACTCAGAGGGGGGGTCAGGTGAGCAGTTCTTC
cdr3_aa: CASSYSEGGSGEQFF

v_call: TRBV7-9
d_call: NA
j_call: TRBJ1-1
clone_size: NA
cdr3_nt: TGTGCCGGCCGGGAGATGAACACTGAAGCTTTCTTT
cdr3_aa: CAGREMNTEAFF

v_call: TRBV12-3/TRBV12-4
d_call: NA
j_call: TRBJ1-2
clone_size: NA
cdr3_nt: TGTGCCAGCAGTCTTAATGGAGGGCAAGGCTACACCTTC
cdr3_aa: CASSLNGGQGYTF

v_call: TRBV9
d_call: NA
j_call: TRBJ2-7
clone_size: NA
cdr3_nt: TGTGCCAGCAGCGTAGGGGGGCCCTCCTACGAGCAGTACTTC
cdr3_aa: CASSVGGPSYEQYF

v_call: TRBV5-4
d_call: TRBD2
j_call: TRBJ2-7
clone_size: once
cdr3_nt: TGTGCCAGCAGCTTGGGTGGGGCTGGCGCGGGAGGCTGGGACGAGCAGTACTTC
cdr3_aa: CASSLGGAGAGGWDEQYF

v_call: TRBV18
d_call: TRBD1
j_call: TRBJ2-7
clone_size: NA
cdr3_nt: TGTGCCAGCTCACCGATCGAGGGGGCCGGCGAGCAGTACTTC
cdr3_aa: CASSPIEGAGEQYF

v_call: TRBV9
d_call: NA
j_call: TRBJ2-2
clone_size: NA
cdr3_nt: TGTGCCAGCAGCGTAGGAGGAACCGGGGAGCTGTTTTTT
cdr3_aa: CASSVGGTGELFF

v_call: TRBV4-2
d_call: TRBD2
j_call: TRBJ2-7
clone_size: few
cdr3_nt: TGTGCCAGCAGCCAAGATCTGGGGACTAGCGGGGAGCAGTACTTC
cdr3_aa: CASSQDLGTSGEQYF

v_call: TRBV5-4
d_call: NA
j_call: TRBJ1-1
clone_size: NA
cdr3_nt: TGTGCCAGCAGCGCCCCGGGGGTTGGGAACACTGAAGCTTTCTTT
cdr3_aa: CASSAPGVGNTEAFF

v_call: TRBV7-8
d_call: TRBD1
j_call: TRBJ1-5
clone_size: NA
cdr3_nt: TGTGCCAGCAGCGAATTCGGGACAGGGGGTATTGATCAGCCCCAGCATTTT
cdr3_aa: CASSEFGTGGIDQPQHF

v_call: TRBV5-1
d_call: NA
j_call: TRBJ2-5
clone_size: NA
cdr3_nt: TGCGCCAGCAGCAGGACTACCGGGACGGATAAAGAGACCCAGTACTTC
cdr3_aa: CASSRTTGTDKETQYF

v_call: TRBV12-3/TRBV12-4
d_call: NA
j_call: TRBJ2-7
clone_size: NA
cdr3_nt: TGTGCCAGCCGCCGCGCGGGGACGGGGGAGCAGTACTTC
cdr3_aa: CASRRAGTGEQYF

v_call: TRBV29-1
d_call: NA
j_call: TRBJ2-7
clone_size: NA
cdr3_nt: TGCAGCGTCCCCTCGACAACAGGGGGGGGCTACGAGCAGTACTTC
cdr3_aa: CSVPSTTGGGYEQYF

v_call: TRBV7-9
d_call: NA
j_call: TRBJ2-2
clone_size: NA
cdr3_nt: TGTGCCAGCAGCGCCATTCGAGACACCGGGGAGCTGTTTTTT
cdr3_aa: CASSAIRDTGELFF

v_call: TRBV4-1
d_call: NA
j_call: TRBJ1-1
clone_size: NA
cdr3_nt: TGCGCCAGCAGCGGACAGATGAACACTGAAGCTTTCTTT
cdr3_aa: CASSGQMNTEAFF

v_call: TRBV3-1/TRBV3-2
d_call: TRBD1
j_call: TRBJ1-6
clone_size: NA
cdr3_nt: TGTGCCAGCAGCCCTTTAACGACAGGGGGGGACTCACCCCTCCACTTT
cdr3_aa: CASSPLTTGGDSPLHF

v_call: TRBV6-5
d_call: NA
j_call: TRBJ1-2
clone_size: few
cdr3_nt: TGTGCCAGCGCAGCCCGACGAGGCTATGGCTACACCTTC
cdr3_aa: CASAARRGYGYTF

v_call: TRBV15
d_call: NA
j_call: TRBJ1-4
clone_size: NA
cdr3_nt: TGTGCCACCAGCAGGCGAACAGGGTTGGTTGGTGAAAAACTGTTTTTT
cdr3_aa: CATSRRTGLVGEKLFF

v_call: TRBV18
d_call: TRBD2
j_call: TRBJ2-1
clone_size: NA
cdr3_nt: TGTGCCAGCTCACCCCCGGGAGCGGGAACGATTTTGGGATTCAACTACAATGAGCAGTTCTTC
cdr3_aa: CASSPPGAGTILGFNYNEQFF

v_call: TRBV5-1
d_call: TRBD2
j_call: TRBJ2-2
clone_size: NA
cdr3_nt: TGCGCCAGCAGCTTGGTGGGACTAGCGGGAGTTACCGGGGAGCTGTTTTTT
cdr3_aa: CASSLVGLAGVTGELFF

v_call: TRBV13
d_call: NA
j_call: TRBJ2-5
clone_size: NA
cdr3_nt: TGTGCCAGCAGCTTACGCACGGGGGATTGGGGGAGAGAGACCCAGTACTTC
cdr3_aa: CASSLRTGDWGRETQYF

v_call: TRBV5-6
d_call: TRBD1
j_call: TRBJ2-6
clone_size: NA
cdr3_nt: TGTGCCAGCAGCTGGGGGACAGGGCCAGGTTCTGGGGCCAACGTCCTGACTTTC
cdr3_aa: CASSWGTGPGSGANVLTF

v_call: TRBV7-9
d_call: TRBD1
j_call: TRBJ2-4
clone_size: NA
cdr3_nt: TGTGCCAGCAGCTTAGGGACAGGGGGCAAAAACATTCAGTACTTC
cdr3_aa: CASSLGTGGKNIQYF

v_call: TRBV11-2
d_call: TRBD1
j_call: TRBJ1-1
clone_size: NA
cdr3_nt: TGTGCCAGCAGCCGAAGGGGGCAGGGGGGCACTGAAGCTTTCTTT
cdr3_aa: CASSRRGQGGTEAFF

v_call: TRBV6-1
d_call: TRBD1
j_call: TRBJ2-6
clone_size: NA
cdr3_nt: TGTGCCAGCAGTGACAGGGGGCTAAACTCTGGGGCCAACGTCCTGACTTTC
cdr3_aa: CASSDRGLNSGANVLTF

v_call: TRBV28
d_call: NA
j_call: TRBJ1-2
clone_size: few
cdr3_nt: TGTGCCAGCAGAGGGGATAGGGGCTATGGCTACACCTTC
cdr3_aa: CASRGDRGYGYTF

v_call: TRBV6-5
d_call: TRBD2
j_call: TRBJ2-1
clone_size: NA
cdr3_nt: TGTGCCAGCAGCCATGGCATAGCGGGATATGAGCAGTTCTTC
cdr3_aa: CASSHGIAGYEQFF

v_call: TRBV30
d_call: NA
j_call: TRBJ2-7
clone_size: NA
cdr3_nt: TGTGCCTGGAGTGTACCCCGGGCAGGGTACGGCGAGCAGTACTTC
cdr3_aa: CAWSVPRAGYGEQYF

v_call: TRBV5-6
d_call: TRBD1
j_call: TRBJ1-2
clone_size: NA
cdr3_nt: TGTGCCAGCAGCCCGGGGACAGTAGGCTACACCTTC
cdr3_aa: CASSPGTVGYTF

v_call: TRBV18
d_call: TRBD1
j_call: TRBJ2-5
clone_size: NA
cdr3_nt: TGTGCCAGCTCACCAGAGCTGACAGGGGGACAAGAGACCCAGTACTTC
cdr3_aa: CASSPELTGGQETQYF

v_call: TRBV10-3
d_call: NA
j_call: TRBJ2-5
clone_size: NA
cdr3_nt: TGTGCCATCAGTGAGGTTGGAGGACAAGAGACCCAGTACTTC
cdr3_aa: CAISEVGGQETQYF

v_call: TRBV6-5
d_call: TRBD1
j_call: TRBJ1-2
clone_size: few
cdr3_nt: TGTGCCAGCAGTACGCGGACAGGGCGGGCCTATGGCTACACCTTC
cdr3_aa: CASSTRTGRAYGYTF